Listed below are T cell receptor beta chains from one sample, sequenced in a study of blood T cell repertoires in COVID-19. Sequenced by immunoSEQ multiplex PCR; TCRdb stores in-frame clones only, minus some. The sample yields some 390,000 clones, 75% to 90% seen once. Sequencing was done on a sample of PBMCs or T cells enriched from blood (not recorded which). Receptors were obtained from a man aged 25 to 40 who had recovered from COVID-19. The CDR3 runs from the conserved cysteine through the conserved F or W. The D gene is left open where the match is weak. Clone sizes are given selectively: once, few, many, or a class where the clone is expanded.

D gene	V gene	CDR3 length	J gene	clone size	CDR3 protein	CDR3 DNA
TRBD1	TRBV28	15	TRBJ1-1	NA	CASTTAGQKNTEAFF	TGTGCCAGCACCACGGCGGGACAGAAGAACACTGAAGCTTTCTTT
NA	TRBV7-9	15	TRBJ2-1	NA	CASSEDLGFDNEQFF	TGTGCCAGCAGCGAGGATCTTGGGTTTGACAATGAGCAGTTCTTC
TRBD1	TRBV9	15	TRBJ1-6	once	CASSGGTGNNSPLHF	TGTGCCAGCAGCGGCGGGACAGGGAACAATTCACCCCTCCACTTT
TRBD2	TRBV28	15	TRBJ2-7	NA	CASSPSGRASYEQYF	TGTGCCAGCTCTCCTAGCGGGAGGGCCTCCTACGAGCAGTACTTC
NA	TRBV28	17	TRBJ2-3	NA	CASSFWDGSESTDTQYF	TGTGCCAGCAGTTTTTGGGACGGGAGCGAATCCACAGATACGCAGTATTTT
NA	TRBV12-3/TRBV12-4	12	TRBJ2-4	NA	CASSLGQGIQYF	TGTGCCAGCAGTTTGGGGCAGGGCATTCAGTACTTC
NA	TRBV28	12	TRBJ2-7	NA	CASSPSGWEQYF	TGTGCCAGCAGTCCCTCGGGTTGGGAGCAGTACTTC
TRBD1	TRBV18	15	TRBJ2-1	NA	CASSAGQGFIDEQFF	TGTGCCAGCTCAGCGGGACAGGGGTTCATCGATGAGCAGTTCTTC
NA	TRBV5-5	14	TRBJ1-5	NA	CASSLDTLNQPQHF	TGTGCCAGCAGCTTGGACACATTGAATCAGCCCCAGCATTTT
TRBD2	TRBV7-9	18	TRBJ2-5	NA	CASSFHPSGRRDQETQYF	TGTGCCAGCAGCTTCCACCCTAGCGGGCGAAGGGACCAAGAGACCCAGTACTTC
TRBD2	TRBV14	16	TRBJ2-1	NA	CASSRPGLVSIDEQFF	TGTGCCAGCAGCCGACCGGGACTAGTATCTATCGATGAGCAGTTCTTC
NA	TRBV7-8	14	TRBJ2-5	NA	CASSLGRSQETQYF	TGTGCCAGCAGCTTAGGCCGCAGCCAAGAGACCCAGTACTTC
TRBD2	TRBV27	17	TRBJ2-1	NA	CASSLLAGGPERNEQFF	TGTGCCAGCAGTTTGTTAGCGGGAGGGCCAGAGCGTAATGAGCAGTTCTTC
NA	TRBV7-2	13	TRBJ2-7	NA	CASSLAYRDEQYF	TGTGCCAGCAGCTTAGCGTACAGGGACGAGCAGTACTTC
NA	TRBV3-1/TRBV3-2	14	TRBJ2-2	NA	CASSQADYTGELFF	TGTGCCAGCAGCCAAGCAGATTACACCGGGGAGCTGTTTTTT
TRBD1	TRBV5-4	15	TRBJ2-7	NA	CASSLEGQGPYEQYF	TGTGCCAGCAGCTTGGAGGGACAGGGTCCCTACGAGCAGTACTTC
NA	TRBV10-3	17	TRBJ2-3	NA	CAISESVGSRRADTQYF	TGTGCCATCAGTGAGTCAGTGGGCTCCAGGAGGGCAGATACGCAGTATTTT
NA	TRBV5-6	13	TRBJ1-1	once	CASSPGVNTEAFF	TGTGCCAGCAGCCCGGGGGTGAACACTGAAGCTTTCTTT
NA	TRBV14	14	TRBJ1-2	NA	CASSQVTADYGYTF	TGTGCCAGCAGCCAAGTAACAGCTGATTATGGCTACACCTTC
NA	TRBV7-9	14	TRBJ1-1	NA	CASSRGAENTEAFF	TGTGCCAGCAGCCGGGGGGCCGAGAACACTGAAGCTTTCTTT
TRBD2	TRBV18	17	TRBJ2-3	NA	CASSPNLAGTSTDTQYF	TGTGCCAGCTCACCAAATCTAGCGGGGACTAGCACAGATACGCAGTATTTT
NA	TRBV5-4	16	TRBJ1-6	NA	CASRSNPTGPNSPLHF	TGTGCCAGCAGATCCAATCCGACGGGTCCCAATTCACCCCTCCACTTT
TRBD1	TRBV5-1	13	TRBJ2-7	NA	CASSGDREREQYF	TGCGCCAGCAGCGGGGACAGGGAACGCGAGCAGTACTTC
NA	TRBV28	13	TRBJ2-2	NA	CASSYRPTGELFF	TGTGCCAGCAGTTACAGGCCCACCGGGGAGCTGTTTTTT
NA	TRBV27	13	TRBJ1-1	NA	CASSFGRGAEAFF	TGTGCCAGCAGTTTTGGCAGGGGCGCTGAAGCTTTCTTT
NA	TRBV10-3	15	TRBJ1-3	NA	CAITPTPGSGNTIYF	TGTGCCATCACCCCGACCCCCGGGAGCGGAAACACCATATATTTT
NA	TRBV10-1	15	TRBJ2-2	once	CASSESGANTGELFF	TGCGCCAGCAGTGAGTCAGGGGCGAACACCGGGGAGCTGTTTTTT
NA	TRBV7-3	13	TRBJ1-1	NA	CASSLDIYTEAFF	TGTGCCAGCAGCTTGGACATCTACACTGAAGCTTTCTTT
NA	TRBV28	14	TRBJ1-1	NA	CASTSFLSGTEAFF	TGTGCCAGCACCTCTTTCCTCTCGGGCACTGAAGCTTTCTTT